The 9 T cell receptor beta chains reported below all come from one sample, sequenced in a study of blood T cells in healthy people across ages (dated by TCRdb to about 2015). Receptor amplification or capture employed 5' RACE. TCRdb lists the instrument as Illumina HiSeq 2500. A second PCR of roughly 7 to 11 cycles was performed with a sample-barcoded 5' primer and a J-beta primer mix. Through fastp at Q25 and MiXCR, TCRdb rebuilt clones from the public reads, retaining in-frame beta chains. A single entry per CDR3 protein holds the most common genes and DNA from its merged rows. This sample gives 650,000 to 1,000,000 distinct CDR3 sequences in total; approximately 35% of them show up just once. The ten largest clonotypes hold 13% of the sample. Sample: blood. These receptor sequences come from a young man in good health.

There are a few counts of this clonotype. Here the CDR3 DNA reads TGTGCCAGCAGCCGGAGCGGGGGGAACACAGATACGCAGTATTTT. As protein: CASSRSGGNTDTQYF. The V call is TRBV9, the J call TRBJ2-3, with 9 bases lining up with TRBD2. The ends lost 4 bases at V and 2 bases at J; junction bases unmatched: 5. Germline-derived CDR1 and CDR2 are SGDLS and YYNGEE. The CDR3 has 15 amino acids.

In its sample, this clonotype was seen a few times. V is TRBV7-9 and J is TRBJ2-1; TRBD2 agrees at 7 bases. Germline values: CDR1 SEHNR, CDR2 FQNEAQ (reference sequence). CDR3 length: 11 amino acids. The junction had 2 bases not matched to a gene; V was cut back by 4 bases and J by 11 bases. CDR3 DNA: TGTGCCAGCAGCTCAGCGGGGAAGCAGTTCTTC. It yields the protein CASSSAGKQFF.

This sequence joins TRBV4-3 and TRBJ1-5, with D possibly being TRBD1 (6 bases). The germline CDR1 and CDR2 sequences are LGHNA and YSLEER. Trimming shortened V by 0 bases and J by 6 bases, and 15 bases separated the two germline ends. The CDR3 length is 16 residues. Here the CDR3 reads CASSQDPGTSRQPQHF. CDR3 DNA sequence: TGCGCCAGCAGCCAAGATCCAGGGACATCGCGTCAGCCCCAGCATTTT.

V gene TRBV6-5 combines with J gene TRBJ2-5; D is perhaps TRBD1 (5 bases). Germline V lookup: CDR1 MNHEY, CDR2 SVGAGI. The CDR3 is 16 amino acids. V shed 0 bases and J shed 1 base, with 12 bases lying between them. Written as DNA, the CDR3 is TGTGCCAGCAGTTACTCGGGGCTGAGGATCCAAGAGACCCAGTACTTC. Its translation: CASSYSGLRIQETQYF.

The genes are TRBV6-6 and TRBJ2-1, with D hard to call. Looked up from germline, CDR1 is MNHNY and CDR2 is SVGAGI (reference sequence). This CDR3 is 15 amino acids long. V shed 0 bases and J shed 9 bases, with 15 bases lying between them. CDR3 amino acids: CASSYSLSLLAEQFF. In DNA, the CDR3 is TGTGCCAGCAGTTACTCGCTATCGCTGCTGGCTGAGCAGTTCTTC.

This clonotype was detected only once. The gene calls are TRBV15 and TRBJ2-1, with no clear D. CDR3 length: 13 residues. The V end lost 1 base, the J end lost 8 bases, and 9 bases lay between the germline ends. Germline-derived CDR1 and CDR2 are LNHNV and YYDKDF (reference sequence). Written as DNA, the CDR3 is TGTGCCACCAGCAGAGCCAGTAGGGATGAGCAGTTCTTC. Translation gives CATSRASRDEQFF.

The chain has TRBV25-1 and TRBJ1-1; weak D call: TRBD1 (5 bases). The CDR3 covers 14 residues. V was clipped by 5 bases and J by 5 bases, with 15 bases between them. Per germline, CDR1 MGHDK and CDR2 SYGVNS. This chain's CDR3 is CASSPNRGTTEAFF. DNA for the CDR3: TGTGCCAGCAGTCCGAACCGGGGCACTACTGAAGCTTTCTTT.

V is TRBV4-3 and J is TRBJ2-1; D gene ambiguous. There are 13 residues in the CDR3. With 1 base removed from V and 8 bases from J, the gap between germline ends came to 9 bases. In germline, CDR1 is LGHNA, CDR2 YSLEER. The CDR3: CASSQGSRYEQFF. The CDR3 DNA follows: TGCGCCAGCAGCCAAGGTTCCCGTTATGAGCAGTTCTTC.

The chain carries TRBV20-1 and TRBJ2-5, with TRBD2 matching 7 bases. J was trimmed by 11 bases and V by 5 bases; bases with no gene match: 17. This CDR3 is 14 amino acids long. The germline gives CDR1 DFQATT, CDR2 SNEGSKA (reference sequence). The CDR3 here is CSALSGVGNNEQYF. Written as DNA, the CDR3 is TGCAGTGCTCTGAGCGGGGTGGGTAACAATGAGCAGTACTTC.